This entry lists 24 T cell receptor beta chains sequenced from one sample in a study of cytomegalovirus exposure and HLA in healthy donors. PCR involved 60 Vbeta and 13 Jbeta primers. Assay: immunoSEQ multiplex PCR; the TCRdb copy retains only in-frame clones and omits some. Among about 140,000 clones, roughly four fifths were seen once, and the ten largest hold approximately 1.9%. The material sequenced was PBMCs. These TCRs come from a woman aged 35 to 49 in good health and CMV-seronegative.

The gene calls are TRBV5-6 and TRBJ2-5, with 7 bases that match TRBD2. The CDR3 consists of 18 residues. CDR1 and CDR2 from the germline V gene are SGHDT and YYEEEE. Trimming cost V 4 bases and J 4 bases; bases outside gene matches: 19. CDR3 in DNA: TGTGCCAGCAGCGGATGGATGGGGCGGGAGCTCAACCCAGAGACCCAGTACTTC. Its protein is CASSGWMGRELNPETQYF.

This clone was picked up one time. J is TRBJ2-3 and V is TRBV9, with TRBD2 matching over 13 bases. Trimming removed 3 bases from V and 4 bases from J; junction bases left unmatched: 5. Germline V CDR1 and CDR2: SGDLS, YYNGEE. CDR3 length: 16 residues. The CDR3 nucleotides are TGTGCCAGCAGCGGACTAGCGGGAGGTCGGGCAGATACGCAGTATTTT. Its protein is CASSGLAGGRADTQYF.

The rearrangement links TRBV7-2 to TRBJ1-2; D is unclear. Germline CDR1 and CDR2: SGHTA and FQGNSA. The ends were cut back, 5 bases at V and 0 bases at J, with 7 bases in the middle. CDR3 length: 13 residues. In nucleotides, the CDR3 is TGTGCCAGCAGCCCACAAGCTAACTATGGCTACACCTTC. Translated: CASSPQANYGYTF.

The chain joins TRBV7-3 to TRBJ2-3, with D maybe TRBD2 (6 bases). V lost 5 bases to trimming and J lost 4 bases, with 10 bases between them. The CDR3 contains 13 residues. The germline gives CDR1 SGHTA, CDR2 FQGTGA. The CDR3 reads CASSPDYADTQYF. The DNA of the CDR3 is TGTGCCAGCAGCCCGGACTACGCAGATACGCAGTATTTT.

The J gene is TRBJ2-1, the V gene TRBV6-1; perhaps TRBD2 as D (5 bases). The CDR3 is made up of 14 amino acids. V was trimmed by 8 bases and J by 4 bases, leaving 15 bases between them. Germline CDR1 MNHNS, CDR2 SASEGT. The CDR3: CASFEGSLYNEQFF. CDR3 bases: TGTGCCAGCTTTGAGGGTTCTCTATACAATGAGCAGTTCTTC.

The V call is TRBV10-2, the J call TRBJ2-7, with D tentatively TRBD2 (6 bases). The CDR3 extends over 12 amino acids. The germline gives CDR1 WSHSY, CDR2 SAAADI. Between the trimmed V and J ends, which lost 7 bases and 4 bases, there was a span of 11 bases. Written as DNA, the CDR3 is TGCGCCAGCACTCCGGGAGCTTACGAGCAGTACTTC. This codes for CASTPGAYEQYF.

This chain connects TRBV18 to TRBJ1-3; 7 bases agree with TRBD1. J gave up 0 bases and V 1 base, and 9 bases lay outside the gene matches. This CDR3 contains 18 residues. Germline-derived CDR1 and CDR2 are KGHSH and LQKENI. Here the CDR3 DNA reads TGTGCCAGCTCACCACGGACAGGCCGTACGGGCTCTGGAAACACCATATATTTT. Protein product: CASSPRTGRTGSGNTIYF.

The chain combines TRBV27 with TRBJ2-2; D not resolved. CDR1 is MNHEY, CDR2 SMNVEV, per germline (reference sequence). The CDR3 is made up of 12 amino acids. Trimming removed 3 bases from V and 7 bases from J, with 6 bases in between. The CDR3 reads CASSFSGGELFF. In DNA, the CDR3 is TGTGCCAGCAGTTTTTCCGGCGGGGAGCTGTTTTTT.

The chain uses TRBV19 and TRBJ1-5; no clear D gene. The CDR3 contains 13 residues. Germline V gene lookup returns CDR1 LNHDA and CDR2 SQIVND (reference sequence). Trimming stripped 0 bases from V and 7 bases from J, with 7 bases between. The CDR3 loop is CASSIESRQPQHF. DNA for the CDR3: TGTGCCAGTAGTATAGAATCCAGGCAGCCCCAGCATTTT.

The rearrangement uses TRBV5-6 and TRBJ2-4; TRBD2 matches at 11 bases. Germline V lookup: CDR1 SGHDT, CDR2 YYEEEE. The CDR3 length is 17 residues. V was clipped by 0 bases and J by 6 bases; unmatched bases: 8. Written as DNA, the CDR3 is TGTGCCAGCAGCTTGGTGGGTGCTAGCGGGAGGAGAAACATTCAGTACTTC. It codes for CASSLVGASGRRNIQYF.

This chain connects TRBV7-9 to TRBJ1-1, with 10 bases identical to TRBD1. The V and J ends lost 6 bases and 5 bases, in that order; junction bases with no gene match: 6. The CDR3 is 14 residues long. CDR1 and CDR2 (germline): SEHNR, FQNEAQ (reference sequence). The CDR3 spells CASRRDRGLTEAFF. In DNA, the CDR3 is TGTGCCAGCAGACGCGACAGGGGGCTGACTGAAGCTTTCTTT.

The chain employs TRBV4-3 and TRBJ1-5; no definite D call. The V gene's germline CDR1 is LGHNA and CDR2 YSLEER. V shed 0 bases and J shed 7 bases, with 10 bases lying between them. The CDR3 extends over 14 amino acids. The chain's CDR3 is CASSQDTAWQPQHF. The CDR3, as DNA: TGCGCCAGCAGCCAAGATACTGCGTGGCAGCCCCAGCATTTT.

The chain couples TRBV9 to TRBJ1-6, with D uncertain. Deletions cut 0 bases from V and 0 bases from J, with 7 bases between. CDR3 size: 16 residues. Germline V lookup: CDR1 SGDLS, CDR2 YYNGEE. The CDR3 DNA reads TGTGCCAGCAGCGTAGGGGAGGTCTCCTATAATTCACCCCTCCACTTT. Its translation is CASSVGEVSYNSPLHF.

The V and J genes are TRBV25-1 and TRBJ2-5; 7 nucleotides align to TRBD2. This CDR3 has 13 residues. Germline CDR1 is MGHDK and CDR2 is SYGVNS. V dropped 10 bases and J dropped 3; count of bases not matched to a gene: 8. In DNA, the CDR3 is TGTGCCACTTCGGAAGGGAGGGAAGAGACCCAGTACTTC. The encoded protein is CATSEGREETQYF. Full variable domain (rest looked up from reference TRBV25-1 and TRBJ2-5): EADIYQTPRYLVIGTGKKITLECSQTMGHDKMYWYQQDPGMELHLIHYSYGVNSTEKGDLSSESTVSRIRTEHFPLTLESARPSHTSQYLCATSEGREETQYFGPGTRLLVL.

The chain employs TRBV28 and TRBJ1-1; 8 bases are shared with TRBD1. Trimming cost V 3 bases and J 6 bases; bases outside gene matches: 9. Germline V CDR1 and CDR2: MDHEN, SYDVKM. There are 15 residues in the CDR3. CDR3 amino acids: CASSFIGRGPAEAFF. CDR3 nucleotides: TGTGCCAGCAGTTTTATAGGCAGGGGGCCAGCTGAAGCTTTCTTT.

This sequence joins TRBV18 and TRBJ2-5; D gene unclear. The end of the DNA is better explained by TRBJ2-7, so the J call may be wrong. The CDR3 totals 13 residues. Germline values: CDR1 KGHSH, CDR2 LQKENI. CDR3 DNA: TGTGCCAGCTCACCACCGCCCGCCAACGAGCAGTACTTC. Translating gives CASSPPPANEQYF.

The CDR3 is CASSLGGGRQFF. In DNA, the CDR3 is TGTGCCAGCAGCTTGGGCGGCGGGAGGCAGTTCTTC. The V and J genes are TRBV5-6 and TRBJ2-1; TRBD2 agrees at 7 bases. Unmatched junction bases numbered 3, after V lost 0 bases and J lost 12 bases. Per the germline V gene, CDR1 is SGHDT and CDR2 is YYEEEE. This CDR3 is 12 amino acids long.

This CDR3 reads CASSANRGTYEQYF. The CDR3 DNA sequence: TGTGCCAGCAGTGCCAACAGGGGAACCTACGAGCAGTACTTC. The J gene is TRBJ2-7, the V gene TRBV27; 7 bases align to TRBD1. Germline-derived CDR1 and CDR2 are MNHEY and SMNVEV (reference sequence). This CDR3 spans 14 amino acids. Losses at the gene ends were 5 bases for V and 2 bases for J; bases not matched to a gene: 6.

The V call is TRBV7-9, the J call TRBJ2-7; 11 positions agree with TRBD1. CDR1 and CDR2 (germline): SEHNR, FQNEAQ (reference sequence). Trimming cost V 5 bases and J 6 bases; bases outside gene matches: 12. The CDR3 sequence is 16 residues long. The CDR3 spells CASSPGTGGDPSEQYF. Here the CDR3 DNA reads TGTGCCAGCAGCCCTGGGACAGGGGGAGACCCTTCCGAGCAGTACTTC.

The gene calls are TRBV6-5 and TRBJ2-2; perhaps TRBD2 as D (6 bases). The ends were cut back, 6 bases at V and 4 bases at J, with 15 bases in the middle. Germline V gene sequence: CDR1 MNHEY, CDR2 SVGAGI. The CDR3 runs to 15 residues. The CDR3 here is CASSSRDFSTGELFF. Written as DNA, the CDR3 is TGTGCCAGCAGCTCCCGGGACTTCTCCACCGGGGAGCTGTTTTTT.

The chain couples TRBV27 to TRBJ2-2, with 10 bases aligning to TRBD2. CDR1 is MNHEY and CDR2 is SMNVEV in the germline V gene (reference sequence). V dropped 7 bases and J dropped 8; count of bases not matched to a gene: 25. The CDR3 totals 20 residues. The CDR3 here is CASTPLRVTRAGGSWGELFF. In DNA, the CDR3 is TGTGCCAGCACCCCCCTGCGGGTAACAAGAGCGGGAGGGTCATGGGGGGAGCTGTTTTTT.

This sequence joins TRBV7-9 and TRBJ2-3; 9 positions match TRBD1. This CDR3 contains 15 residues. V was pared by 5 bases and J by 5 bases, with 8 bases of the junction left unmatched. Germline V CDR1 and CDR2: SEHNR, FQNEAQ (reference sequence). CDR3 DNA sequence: TGTGCCAGCAGCCATGGACAGGGGATTGGAGATACGCAGTATTTT. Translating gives CASSHGQGIGDTQYF.

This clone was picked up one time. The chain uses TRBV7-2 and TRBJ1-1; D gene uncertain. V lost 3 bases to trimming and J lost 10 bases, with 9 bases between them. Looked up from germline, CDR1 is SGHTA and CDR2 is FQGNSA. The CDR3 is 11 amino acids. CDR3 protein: CASSFKLGAFF. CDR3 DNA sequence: TGTGCCAGCAGCTTCAAGCTCGGAGCTTTCTTT.

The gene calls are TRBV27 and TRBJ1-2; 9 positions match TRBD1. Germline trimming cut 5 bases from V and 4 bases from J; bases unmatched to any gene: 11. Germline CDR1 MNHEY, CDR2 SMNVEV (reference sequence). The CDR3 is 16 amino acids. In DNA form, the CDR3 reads TGTGCCAGCAGTCCAGCGCCACCGACAGGGGGCTATGGCTACACCTTC. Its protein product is CASSPAPPTGGYGYTF.